A selection of T cell receptor beta chains follows, all from one sample in a study of glioma-infiltrating T cells after dendritic cell vaccination. Clones were sequenced by immunoSEQ multiplex PCR, and TCRdb holds only the in-frame ones, with some missing. The data contain around 100,000 clones, around 86% of them singletons. The sequences come from blood, collected after dendritic cell vaccination. These receptors all stem from a human donor with glioblastoma. CDR3s include the opening cysteine and the closing phenylalanine or tryptophan. A D gene is named only where the DNA matches it firmly. The size of a clone is reported for some rows only, either as once, few or many, or as a class for expanded clones.

clone_size j_call v_call d_call cdr3_nt cdr3_aa
few TRBJ1-2 TRBV7-2 . TGTGCCAGCAGCTTAGGGCAGGGAAACTATGGCTACACCTTC CASSLGQGNYGYTF
few TRBJ2-3 TRBV5-8 TRBD2 TGTGCCAGCACCGGTGGAGGACTAGCGGGGGCAATCACAGATACGCAGTATTTT CASTGGGLAGAITDTQYF
. TRBJ1-6 TRBV30 . TGTGCCTGGAGTTTGGACGGAGGGAGCTCCTATAATTCACCCCTCCACTTT CAWSLDGGSSYNSPLHF
. TRBJ2-2 TRBV6-5 . TGTGCCAGCAGTTACTCAATAAACAGGGAGCTGTTTTTT CASSYSINRELFF
. TRBJ2-3 TRBV18 . TGTGCCAGCATCACCAACGAGGGGGTCACAGATACGCAGTATTTT CASITNEGVTDTQYF
. TRBJ2-5 TRBV19 . TGTGCCAGTAGTTTGTTTAGGGGCAGGGGAGAGACCCAGTACTTC CASSLFRGRGETQYF
. TRBJ1-2 TRBV30 . TGTGCCTGGAGTGGACCAGGGTGGAATGGCTACACCTTC CAWSGPGWNGYTF
. TRBJ2-2 TRBV13 TRBD1 TGTGCCAGCAGCGAAAACAGGGGGCGGACCGGGGAGCTGTTTTTT CASSENRGRTGELFF
. TRBJ1-1 TRBV27 TRBD1 TGTGCCAGCAGTCCAAGACAGGGATCGGGCACTGAAGCTTTCTTT CASSPRQGSGTEAFF
. TRBJ2-2 TRBV2 TRBD1 TGTGCCAGCAGTACGGACAGGGACACGAACACCGGGGAGCTGTTTTTT CASSTDRDTNTGELFF
few TRBJ1-6 TRBV13 . TGTGCCAGCAGCTTAGACAGGCGGAATTCACCCCTCCACTTT CASSLDRRNSPLHF
. TRBJ2-3 TRBV4-3 . TGCGCCAGCAGCCAAGAACCGAGACCTACTAAAGATACGCAGTATTTT CASSQEPRPTKDTQYF
. TRBJ1-2 TRBV14 . TGTGCCAGCAGCCCCCTGACAGCTAACTATGGCTACACCTTC CASSPLTANYGYTF
. TRBJ1-5 TRBV19 . TGTGCCAGTAGTATTGAGGCCCGCAATTATCAGCCCCAGCATTTT CASSIEARNYQPQHF
. TRBJ2-6 TRBV2 . TGTGCCAGCACCGTCGGAGGATTTGGGGCCAACGTCCTGACTTTC CASTVGGFGANVLTF
. TRBJ1-3 TRBV7-2 . TGTGCCAGCAGCCCCTCAGGAGGCTCTGGAAACACCATATATTTT CASSPSGGSGNTIYF
. TRBJ2-5 TRBV7-3 . TGTGCCAGCAGCCCTCGGACAGAAGAGACCCAGTACTTC CASSPRTEETQYF